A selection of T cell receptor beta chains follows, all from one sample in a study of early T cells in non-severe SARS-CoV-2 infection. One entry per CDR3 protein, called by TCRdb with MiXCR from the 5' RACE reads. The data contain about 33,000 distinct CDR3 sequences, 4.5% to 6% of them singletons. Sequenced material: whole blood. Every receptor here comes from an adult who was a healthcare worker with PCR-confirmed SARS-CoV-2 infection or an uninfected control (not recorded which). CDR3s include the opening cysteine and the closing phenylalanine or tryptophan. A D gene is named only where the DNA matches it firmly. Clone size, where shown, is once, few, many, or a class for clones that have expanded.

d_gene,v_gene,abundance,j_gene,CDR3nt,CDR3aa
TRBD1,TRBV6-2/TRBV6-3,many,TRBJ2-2,TGTGCCAGCAGTTCCGGGACAGGGGGATTCACCGGGGAGCTGTTTTTT,CASSSGTGGFTGELFF
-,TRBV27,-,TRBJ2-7,TGTGCCAGCAGTTTATCAGACCTGGGCGAGCAGTACTTC,CASSLSDLGEQYF
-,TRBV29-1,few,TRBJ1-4,TGCAGCGTCGGACCCACAGGGAAGGAGGAAAAACTGTTTTTT,CSVGPTGKEEKLFF
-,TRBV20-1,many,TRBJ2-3,TGCAGCGTGGGGCGCGGCACAGATACGCAGTATTTT,CSVGRGTDTQYF
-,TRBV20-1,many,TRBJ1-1,TGCAGTGCTGGACAGAGGAACACTGAAGCTTTCTTT,CSAGQRNTEAFF
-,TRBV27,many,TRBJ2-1,TGTGCCAGCGGTACAGGGCCCCCGTCCTACAATGAGCAGTTCTTC,CASGTGPPSYNEQFF
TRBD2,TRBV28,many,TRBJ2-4,TGTGCCAGCAGTTCCCCACTAGCGGGAGGGAACATTCAGTACTTC,CASSSPLAGGNIQYF
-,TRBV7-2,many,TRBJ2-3,TGTGCCAGCAGCCTTGCAGGAATAGTAACAGATACGCAGTATTTT,CASSLAGIVTDTQYF
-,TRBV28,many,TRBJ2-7,TGTGCCAGCAAGGGGTCTACCTACGAGCAGTACTTC,CASKGSTYEQYF
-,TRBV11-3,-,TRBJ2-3,TGTGCCAGCAGCCTCGGGGTAGCTAGCACAGATACGCAGTATTTT,CASSLGVASTDTQYF
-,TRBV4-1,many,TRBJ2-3,TGCGCCAGCAGCCTAGGGAGCACCACAGATACGCAGTATTTT,CASSLGSTTDTQYF
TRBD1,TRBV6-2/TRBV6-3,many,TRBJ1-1,TGTGCCAGCAGTTGGGACAGGGTTGTACGTCCTGAAGCTTTCTTT,CASSWDRVVRPEAFF
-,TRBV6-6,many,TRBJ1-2,TGTGCCAGCAGCTCACTTAGAGCTAACTATGGCTACACCTTC,CASSSLRANYGYTF
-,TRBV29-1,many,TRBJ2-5,TGCAGCGTTGGGCTCCCCGGGGGTCAAGAGACCCAGTACTTC,CSVGLPGGQETQYF
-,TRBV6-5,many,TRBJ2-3,TGTGCCAGCAGTTACTCGGCTAGGGGTACAGATACGCAGTATTTT,CASSYSARGTDTQYF
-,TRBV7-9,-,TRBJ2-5,TGTGCCAGCAGCTTTTTAGAGACCCAGTACTTC,CASSFLETQYF
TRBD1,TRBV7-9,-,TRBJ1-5,TGTGCCAGCAGCTTAGCACAGGGGGCAATTTTCGGCAATCAGCCCCAGCATTTT,CASSLAQGAIFGNQPQHF
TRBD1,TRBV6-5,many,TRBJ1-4,TGTGCCAGCAGATCCGCCGGGACAGGGTTGAACGAAAAACTGTTTTTT,CASRSAGTGLNEKLFF
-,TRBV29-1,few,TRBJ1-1,TGCAGCCTCATCCAGCTATTGAACACTGAAGCTTTCTTT,CSLIQLLNTEAFF
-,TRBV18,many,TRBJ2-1,TGTGCCAGCTCACCAGGTGCAGGCAACAATGAGCAGTTCTTC,CASSPGAGNNEQFF
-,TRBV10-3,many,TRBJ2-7,TGTGCCATCAGTGACAAATTGGCAGGGAACGAGCAGTACTTC,CAISDKLAGNEQYF
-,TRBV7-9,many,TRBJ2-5,TGTGCCAGCAGCTTGGGGCCCCGGAGCGAGACCCAGTACTTC,CASSLGPRSETQYF
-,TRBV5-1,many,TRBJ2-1,TGCGCCAGCAGCGCAGCCGCTAGGGGGAATGAGCAGTTCTTC,CASSAAARGNEQFF
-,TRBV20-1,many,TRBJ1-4,TGCAGTGCTCTGGGCCGGGCAACTAATGAAAAACTGTTTTTT,CSALGRATNEKLFF
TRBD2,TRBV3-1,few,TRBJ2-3,TGTGCCAGCAGGCGGACTAGCGGGAGTCCGAGGGATACGCAGTATTTT,CASRRTSGSPRDTQYF
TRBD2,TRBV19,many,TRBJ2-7,TGTGCCAGTAGTACGATGACTAGCGGGAGCGAGGCGCAGTACTTC,CASSTMTSGSEAQYF
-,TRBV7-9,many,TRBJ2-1,TGTGCCAGCAGCCCATGGGCAGGGGCTGGTAATGAGCAGTTCTTC,CASSPWAGAGNEQFF
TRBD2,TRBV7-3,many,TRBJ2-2,TGTGCCAGCAGCCAGGGACTAGCTGGGGAGCTGTTTTTT,CASSQGLAGELFF
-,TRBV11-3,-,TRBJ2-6,TGTGCCAGCAGCCTCGGGGGCGCCCACTCTGGGGCCAACGTCCTGACTTTC,CASSLGGAHSGANVLTF
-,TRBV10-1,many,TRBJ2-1,TGCGCCAGCAGTGAGACGGGCTACAATGAGCAGTTCTTC,CASSETGYNEQFF